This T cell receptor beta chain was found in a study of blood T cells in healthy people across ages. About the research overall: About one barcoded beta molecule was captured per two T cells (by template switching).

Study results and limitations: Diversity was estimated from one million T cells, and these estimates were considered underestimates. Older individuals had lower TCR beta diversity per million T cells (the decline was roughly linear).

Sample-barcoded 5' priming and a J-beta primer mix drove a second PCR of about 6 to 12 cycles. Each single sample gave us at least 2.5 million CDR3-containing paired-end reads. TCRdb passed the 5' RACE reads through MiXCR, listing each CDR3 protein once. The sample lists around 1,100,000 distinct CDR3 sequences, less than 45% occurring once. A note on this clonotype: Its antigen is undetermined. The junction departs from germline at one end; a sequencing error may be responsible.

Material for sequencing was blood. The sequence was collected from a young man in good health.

CDR3 amino acids: CAGSLSEPEQYF. For the CDR3, the DNA is TGTGCCGGCAGCTTATCGGAACCCGAGCAGTACTTC. The rearrangement uses TRBV7-9 and TRBJ2-7, with D unclear. Germline-derived CDR1 and CDR2 are SEHNR and FQNEAQ (reference sequence). The CDR3 extends over 12 amino acids.